This record concerns one T cell receptor (beta chain) sequence. It has no known antigen specificity. No much larger clone is present one base from it, and per-base qualities are unavailable. For repertoire sequencing, TCR beta CDR3 regions were amplified from RNA transcripts. A first-round RT-PCR used HTBI primers with the Qiagen OneStep RT-PCR kit, followed by a second-round multiplex PCR, size selection and purification. Libraries were sequenced paired-end with 100 bp reads on an Illumina HiSeq2000. In the source study's methods: SOAPnuke was used to process the reads, removing any read that contained adapters or uncalled bases, had a mean Phred below 15, or lacked an exact match to the constant primer or identifier. High-quality paired reads were merged with COPE v1.2.5. Each unique nucleotide sequence was treated as a clonotype, and MiTCR v1.1 was used to align the clonotypes to the IMGT TRB V, D and J references. The analysis was limited to V-J combinations with a frequency above 0.0001, which together covered over 98% of repertoires. For each V-J combination, a TCR clonal expansion and chaos score was defined as F50 clonal expansion divided by the chaos observed in the TCRdist matrix. Welch's t-statistics and random forest were used to reduce the features to 10 to 15 V-J combinations, which were then used as input to a naive Bayes classifier. The Morisita-Horn index was used to measure how similar the thyroid and blood repertoires were. The public reads were run again by TCRdb, first through fastp at Q25 and then through MiXCR, and only productive beta chains were kept. Identical CDR3 protein sequences are pooled into one entry, listed with their most common genes and DNA. TCRdb, rather than the study authors, made the V and J calls. Here the sample has approximately 1.2 million distinct CDR3 sequences; approximately 35% occur a single time. The ten most abundant clones make up around 10% of the sample.

This sample stems from a study of Graves' ophthalmopathy and Graves' hyperthyroidism (dated by TCRdb to about 2018). Concerning the study at large: Stable hyperthyroidism was defined as no progression to ophthalmopathy within 18 months of follow-up. To tell Graves' ophthalmopathy apart from Graves' hyperthyroidism, and to predict which patients would progress to ophthalmopathy, the study relied on TCR beta repertoire signatures. In total, approximately 130 blood samples were TCR-sequenced: approximately 40 ophthalmopathy, over 70 hyperthyroidism and around 17 hyperthyroidism-to-ophthalmopathy patients. A discovery set of 90 to 100 patients (43 ophthalmopathy, 55 to 65 stable hyperthyroidism) was enrolled to explore V-J signatures distinguishing ophthalmopathy from hyperthyroidism. An independent validation cohort comprised 18 hyperthyroidism patients and around 16 patients who later progressed from hyperthyroidism to ophthalmopathy. In a handful of hyperthyroidism patients, the T-cell repertoire of thyroid tissue was compared with the T-cell repertoire of blood. After sampling, hyperthyroidism patients received methimazole starting at 30 mg daily, and ophthalmopathy patients received high-dose intravenous methylprednisolone. Findings and caveats that apply to the study as a whole: Sample size was not statistically predetermined, and group allocation was not concealed from the investigators. Most expanded thyroid clonotypes with frequency above 0.001 were also detected in blood, suggesting blood repertoires may reflect the thyroid immune response. In validation, the model predicted ophthalmopathy progression with nearly 71% sensitivity and about 77% specificity; 12 predicted patients were CT-confirmed with GO in a median of about 7.1 months. In cross-validation, the 13-signature model distinguished ophthalmopathy from stable hyperthyroidism with more than 85% sensitivity and about 81% specificity, while in the test set the corresponding values were 80% and 75%.

Hyperthyroidism patients were newly diagnosed, were aged 18 to 65 years, and had a disease duration under 2 months. Patients with other autoimmune diseases, uncontrolled infections, pregnancy or lactation were excluded. Clinical symptoms, serum thyroxine, TRAb, thyroid ultrasound and orbital computed tomography formed the basis of the diagnosis. Total RNA was extracted using Trizol reagent, and RNA quality was checked on an Agilent 2100 Bioanalyzer. V is shortened by 5 bases, J by 0 bases, and the region joining them spans 17 bases. Taken from the germline V gene, the CDR1 and CDR2 loops are MGHDK and SYGVNS. Spanning cysteine to phenylalanine, the CDR3 consists of 17 amino acids. Only the CDR3 portion is preserved as DNA: 51 bases, with reading frame beginning at the first base.

The sequence came from an adult man with Graves' hyperthyroidism. Recombination joined TRBV25-1 with TRBJ1-5, with no confident D gene call. The sequenced material came from peripheral blood or thyroid tissue (not recorded which). The nucleotides read TGTGCCAGCAGTTACCGATCGACGGCCTATAGCAATCAGCCCCAGCATTTT. This gives the protein CASSYRSTAYSNQPQHF.